These T cell receptor beta chains were read from a single sample in a study of technical replicates of blood from a handful of donors. The method was immunoSEQ multiplex PCR; TCRdb's version includes in-frame clones alone and lacks a portion of them. The table includes roughly 81,000 clones, around 97% detected once. Material: T cells isolated from PBMCs. The receptor set was obtained from a human donor in good health. Each CDR3 is given with its conserved first and last residue. Fields, in order: V gene, D gene, J gene, clone size, CDR3 protein, CDR3 DNA. A D gene is named only where the DNA matches it firmly. The size field is filled for only some rows; it gives once, few, many or a size class.

V gene: TRBV4-2
D gene: NA
J gene: TRBJ1-2
clone size: NA
CDR3 protein: CASSPPVREYGYTF
CDR3 DNA: TGTGCCAGCAGCCCCCCAGTCCGGGAATATGGCTACACCTTC

V gene: TRBV7-2
D gene: TRBD2
J gene: TRBJ2-5
clone size: NA
CDR3 protein: CASSLRTSGGQETQYF
CDR3 DNA: TGTGCCAGCAGCTTGAGGACTAGCGGGGGACAAGAGACCCAGTACTTC

V gene: TRBV2
D gene: TRBD1
J gene: TRBJ1-2
clone size: NA
CDR3 protein: CASKTGRGANYGYTF
CDR3 DNA: TGTGCCAGCAAGACAGGGAGAGGGGCTAACTATGGCTACACCTTC

V gene: TRBV7-9
D gene: TRBD2
J gene: TRBJ2-1
clone size: NA
CDR3 protein: CASSLKREGSYNEQFF
CDR3 DNA: TGTGCCAGCAGTCTCAAGCGGGAGGGATCCTACAATGAGCAGTTCTTC

V gene: TRBV2
D gene: NA
J gene: TRBJ2-5
clone size: NA
CDR3 protein: CASSDQGETQYF
CDR3 DNA: TGTGCCAGCAGTGATCAGGGGGAGACCCAGTACTTC

V gene: TRBV7-8
D gene: TRBD1
J gene: TRBJ1-6
clone size: NA
CDR3 protein: CASSSTGTGVWSYNSPLHF
CDR3 DNA: TGTGCCAGCAGCTCCACCGGGACAGGGGTCTGGTCCTATAATTCACCCCTCCACTTT

V gene: TRBV28
D gene: NA
J gene: TRBJ2-7
clone size: NA
CDR3 protein: CASSLGRGIRYF
CDR3 DNA: TGTGCCAGCAGTTTGGGCAGGGGTATTCGGTACTTC

V gene: TRBV2
D gene: NA
J gene: TRBJ1-5
clone size: NA
CDR3 protein: CASTPSSRKPQHF
CDR3 DNA: TGTGCCAGCACTCCCTCCAGCAGGAAGCCCCAGCATTTT

V gene: TRBV2
D gene: TRBD1
J gene: TRBJ1-5
clone size: NA
CDR3 protein: CASSIGQGAGQPQHF
CDR3 DNA: TGTGCCAGCAGTATAGGACAGGGGGCCGGTCAGCCCCAGCATTTT

V gene: TRBV5-1
D gene: NA
J gene: TRBJ2-3
clone size: NA
CDR3 protein: CASSLAVTLPDTQYF
CDR3 DNA: TGCGCCAGCAGCTTGGCCGTTACTTTACCAGATACGCAGTATTTT

V gene: TRBV7-8
D gene: TRBD1
J gene: TRBJ1-2
clone size: NA
CDR3 protein: CASSPGTGGYTF
CDR3 DNA: TGTGCCAGCAGCCCCGGGACAGGTGGCTACACCTTC

V gene: TRBV9
D gene: NA
J gene: TRBJ2-7
clone size: NA
CDR3 protein: CASSVDAGVVSYEQYF
CDR3 DNA: TGTGCCAGCAGCGTAGACGCAGGGGTAGTTTCCTACGAGCAGTACTTC

V gene: TRBV19
D gene: TRBD2
J gene: TRBJ2-3
clone size: NA
CDR3 protein: CASSTAGTSSGTQYF
CDR3 DNA: TGTGCCAGTAGTACTGCCGGGACTAGTAGTGGTACGCAGTATTTT

V gene: TRBV7-6
D gene: NA
J gene: TRBJ1-5
clone size: NA
CDR3 protein: CASSLVGGSSNQPQHF
CDR3 DNA: TGTGCCAGCAGCTTAGTCGGGGGTTCGAGCAATCAGCCCCAGCATTTT

V gene: TRBV30
D gene: NA
J gene: TRBJ1-5
clone size: NA
CDR3 protein: CAWASCRTGMCNQPQHF
CDR3 DNA: TGTGCCTGGGCTAGTTGCAGAACAGGGATGTGCAATCAGCCCCAGCATTTT

V gene: TRBV28
D gene: TRBD2
J gene: TRBJ2-1
clone size: NA
CDR3 protein: CASTLSGTTEQFF
CDR3 DNA: TGTGCCAGCACCCTCTCGGGGACTACTGAGCAGTTCTTC

V gene: TRBV6-1
D gene: TRBD1
J gene: TRBJ1-4
clone size: NA
CDR3 protein: CASTPGGVGKLFF
CDR3 DNA: TGTGCCAGCACGCCAGGGGGCGTGGGAAAACTGTTTTTT

V gene: TRBV15
D gene: TRBD2
J gene: TRBJ2-7
clone size: once
CDR3 protein: CATSRDASGIVRGAGEQYF
CDR3 DNA: TGTGCCACCAGCAGAGATGCTAGCGGGATTGTGAGGGGAGCTGGCGAGCAGTACTTC

V gene: TRBV5-4
D gene: NA
J gene: TRBJ1-2
clone size: NA
CDR3 protein: CASSLEVGGYTF
CDR3 DNA: TGTGCCAGCAGCCTGGAAGTCGGTGGCTACACCTTC

V gene: TRBV5-4
D gene: NA
J gene: TRBJ2-1
clone size: NA
CDR3 protein: CASSLEAGALSYNEQFF
CDR3 DNA: TGTGCCAGCAGCTTGGAGGCAGGGGCACTCTCCTACAATGAGCAGTTCTTC

V gene: TRBV28
D gene: NA
J gene: TRBJ2-3
clone size: NA
CDR3 protein: CASSSSADTQYF
CDR3 DNA: TGTGCCAGCAGCAGTAGCGCAGATACGCAGTATTTT

V gene: TRBV14
D gene: NA
J gene: TRBJ1-3
clone size: NA
CDR3 protein: CASSPSGNTIYF
CDR3 DNA: TGTGCCAGCAGCCCTTCTGGAAACACCATATATTTT

V gene: TRBV7-9
D gene: NA
J gene: TRBJ2-4
clone size: NA
CDR3 protein: CASSSPTRLEEYTKNIQYF
CDR3 DNA: TGTGCCAGCAGCTCTCCAACCCGCTTAGAAGAATATACCAAAAACATTCAGTACTTC

V gene: TRBV19
D gene: NA
J gene: TRBJ1-1
clone size: NA
CDR3 protein: CASSWTGGTEAFF
CDR3 DNA: TGTGCCAGTAGTTGGACGGGGGGCACTGAAGCTTTCTTT

V gene: TRBV7-9
D gene: NA
J gene: TRBJ2-7
clone size: NA
CDR3 protein: CASSPSPGRGPYEQYF
CDR3 DNA: TGTGCCAGCAGCCCATCCCCCGGGAGAGGGCCCTACGAGCAGTACTTC